This TCR beta chain was obtained from a study of T cell clonotyping in hematopoietic cell transplantation. Study-level results: After transplant, recipient diversity fell while pathologically expanded clonotypes grew through day 180. Without cell sorting, CD4 versus CD8 contributions remain unresolved. Higher Inverse Simpson Index values in graft donor and pretransplant recipient predicted broader posttransplant TCR diversity.

This sample's time point: recipient sample about 28 days before transplant, after cytoreduction. A word on this clone: Its antigen is as yet unknown.

The V gene's germline CDR1 is MGHRA and CDR2 YSYEKL. The CDR3 contains 14 residues. V lost 3 bases to trimming and J lost 2 bases, with 10 bases between them. Libraries were prepared by immunoSEQ multiplex PCR; TCRdb keeps only in-frame clonotypes and omits some of them. The sample lists about 21,000 clones, 75% to 90% occurring once. The chain has TRBV4-1 and TRBJ1-2, with D unclear. The source was peripheral blood mononuclear cells, collected before stem cell transplant. The origin of this receptor is a man aged 18 to 30 with biphenotypic leukemia. Some clones in this sample may be carry-over from other donors' samples. CDR3 nucleotides: TGCGCCAGCAGCCACGGTGGGATCAACTATGGCTACACCTTC. Residues: CASSHGGINYGYTF.